These 11 T cell receptor beta chains were all obtained from the same sample, sequenced in a study of tumor-infiltrating lymphocytes in primary liver carcinoma (dated by TCRdb to the late 2010s). Sequencer: Illumina HiSeq 2500. Starting from about 500 ng total RNA, TCRbeta-specific cDNA was produced by reverse transcription with a constant-region primer and ProtoScript II reverse transcriptase. Three nested multiplex PCR rounds, following a slightly modified ARM-PCR procedure, were used to build the TCRbeta libraries. Each of the first two PCR rounds ran for approximately 10 cycles and used multiplex TRBV1-TRBV30 forward primers together with a Cbeta reverse primer. TCRdb reran the public reads through fastp at Q25 and MiXCR, keeping productive beta chains. Rows are unified per CDR3 protein, each entry keeping the most common DNA and genes. The sample table contains about 78,000 distinct CDR3 sequences; only one count was recorded for over 60% of them. Approximately 30% of the sample is taken by the ten largest.

Total RNA and DNA were co-extracted without cell sorting from 20-30 mg of bulk tissue using the AllPrep DNA/RNA mini kit. Sequencing was done on a sample of liver tumor tissue from sampling region 4. The intended sense of this specimen's cell subset or site label: tumor region T4, right-lateral pole. The source is a man between 40 and 49 years old with primary liver carcinoma and hepatitis B virus infection.

A word on this clonotype: One end of the junction does not line up with germline, which may come from a read error. The J gene is TRBJ2-3, the V gene TRBV30; D ambiguous. The germline CDR1 and CDR2 sequences are GTSNPN and SVGIG (reference sequence). CDR3 length: 13 amino acids. The CDR3 DNA is TGTACCTGGAGTTCCCTGCCCCCATATACGCAATATTTT. It is translated as CTWSSLPPYTQYF. Full variable domain (missing parts from reference TRBV30 and TRBJ2-3): SQTIHQWPATLVQPVGSPLSLECTVEGTSNPNLYWYRQAAGRGLQLLFYSVGIGQISSEVPQNLSASRPQDRQFILSSKKLLLSDSGFYLCTWSSLPPYTQYFGPGTRLTVL.

Only one count was recorded for this clonotype. At one of its ends the junction is not consistent with the germline gene, which may arise from a read error. The V call is TRBV11-2, the J call TRBJ2-5, with D maybe TRBD1 (6 bases). Germline V lookup: CDR1 SGHAT, CDR2 FQNNGV. The CDR3 extends over 17 amino acids. CDR3 coding DNA: TGTGCCAGCAGCCTAGTCAGTGGGGGCAGACGGCAAGAGACCCAGTATTTC. Its protein is CASSLVSGGRRQETQYF.

Notes on this clonotype: Being one base from a much bigger clone, this may be a read error. The chain has TRBV7-9 and TRBJ1-2; no reliable D call. This CDR3 is built from 12 residues. Germline-derived CDR1 and CDR2 are SEHNR and FQNEAQ (reference sequence). CDR3 sequence reads: CASSVPNHGYTF. CDR3 sequence (DNA): TGTGCCAGCAGCGTTCCTAACCATGGCTACACCTTC.

This clonotype was counted at least ten times. The gene calls are TRBV7-8 and TRBJ1-5; TRBD1 aligns across 8 bases. Germline V gene data show CDR1 as SGHVS and CDR2 as FQNEAQ. The CDR3 contains 15 residues. V dropped 3 bases and J dropped 2; count of bases not matched to a gene: 3. CDR3 region: CASSLTGARNQPQHF. The CDR3 nucleotides read TGTGCCAGCAGCTTGACAGGGGCCCGCAATCAGCCCCAGCATTTT.

This clonotype was detected many times. This chain connects TRBV28 to TRBJ2-7, with a tentative D call TRBD2 (5 bases). Germline-derived CDR1 and CDR2 are MDHEN and SYDVKM. V gave up 7 bases and J gave up 3 bases, with 16 bases separating them. The CDR3 runs to 14 residues. CDR3 coding DNA: TGTGCCAGCACCCGGGGAACGGACCACTACGAGCAGTACTTC. This encodes CASTRGTDHYEQYF.

This clonotype was seen a few times. This could be a read error, since a much larger clone is one nucleotide away. The gene calls are TRBV10-1 and TRBJ2-7, with TRBD2 matching 7 bases. The V gene's germline CDR1 is WNHNN and CDR2 SYGVQD (reference sequence). The CDR3 spans 15 residues. The CDR3 spells CASSESLAAGYKQYF. Here the CDR3 DNA reads TGCGCCAGCAGTGAGAGCCTAGCGGCAGGCTACAAGCAGTACTTC.

Of note for this clonotype: A read error may account for a junction end that differs from germline. The chain couples TRBV4-2 to TRBJ2-1; D is uncertain. The CDR3 covers 16 residues. In germline, CDR1 is LGHNA, CDR2 YNFKEQ. This CDR3 reads CASSQGLELLCNEQLF. The DNA for the CDR3 is TGTGCCAGCAGCCAAGGACTGGAATTGTTGTGCAATGAGCAGCTCTTC.

About this clonotype: An end of the junction does not agree with germline; a read error may underlie this. The chain carries TRBV4-2 and TRBJ2-7; D possibly corresponds to TRBD2 (6 bases). The CDR3 consists of 15 residues. Germline assignment: CDR1 LGHNA and CDR2 YNFKEQ. The CDR3 spells CASGRNPGLIYVQYF. Here the CDR3 DNA reads TGTGCCAGCGGCCGAAACCCGGGACTTATCTACGTGCAGTACTTC.

On this clonotype itself: The junction differs from germline at one of its ends, possibly a read error. V and J are TRBV11-1 and TRBJ2-1; D gene unclear. This CDR3 contains 13 residues. Germline lookup yields CDR1 SGHAT and CDR2 FQDESV (reference sequence). The CDR3 sequence: CANSLGRANEQFF. For the CDR3, the DNA is TGTGCCAATAGCTTAGGCCGGGCAAATGAGCAATTCTTC.

A note on this clonotype: Here the CDR3 omits its conserved ending phenylalanine or tryptophan, so a read error is the likely source. This chain joins TRBV4-1 and TRBJ1-6; D gene uncertain. The CDR3 extends over 16 amino acids. The germline V gene has CDR1 MGHRA and CDR2 YSYEKL. The CDR3 region is CVSSQEPGNYNSPLHS. The CDR3 DNA is TGCGTCAGCAGCCAAGAGCCGGGCAACTATAATTCACCCCTCCACTCT.

This clonotype showed up just once. This sequence joins TRBV20-1 and TRBJ2-7; D is perhaps TRBD2 (5 bases). The germline CDR1 and CDR2 sequences are DFQATT and SNEGSKA (reference sequence). This CDR3 comprises 13 residues. With 3 bases removed from V and 5 bases from J, the gap between germline ends came to 14 bases. CDR3 DNA sequence: TGCAGTGCTAGGGGCTATTACGGGGACGAGCAGTACTTC. This sequence encodes CSARGYYGDEQYF.